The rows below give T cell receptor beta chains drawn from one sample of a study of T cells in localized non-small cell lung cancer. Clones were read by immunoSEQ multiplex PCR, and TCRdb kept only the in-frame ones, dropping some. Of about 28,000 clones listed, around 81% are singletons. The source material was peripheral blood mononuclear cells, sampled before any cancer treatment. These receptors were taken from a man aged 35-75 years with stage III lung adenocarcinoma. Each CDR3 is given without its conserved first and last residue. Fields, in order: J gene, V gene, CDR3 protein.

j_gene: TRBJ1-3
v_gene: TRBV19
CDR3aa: ASSPVVGAGNTIY

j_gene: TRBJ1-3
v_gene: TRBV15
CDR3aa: ATSRAGAGGNTIY

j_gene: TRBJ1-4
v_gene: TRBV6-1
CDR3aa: ASSPRWTNEKLF

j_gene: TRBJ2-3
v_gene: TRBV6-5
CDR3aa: ASSYELAGTDTQY

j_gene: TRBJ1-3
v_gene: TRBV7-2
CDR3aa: ASSPDRLGPTSGNTIY

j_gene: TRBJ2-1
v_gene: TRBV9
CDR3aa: ASSFRGTSGYNEQF

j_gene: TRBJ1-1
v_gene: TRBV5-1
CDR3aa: ASSPWGPMNTEAF

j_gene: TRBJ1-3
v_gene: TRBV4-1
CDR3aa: ASRAGSGNTIY

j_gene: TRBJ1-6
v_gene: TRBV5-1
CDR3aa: ASSSGQGASSPLH

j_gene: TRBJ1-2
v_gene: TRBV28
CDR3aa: ASRWTGVDYGYT

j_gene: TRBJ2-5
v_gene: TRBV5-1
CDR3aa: ASSLAAGTGFPPETQY

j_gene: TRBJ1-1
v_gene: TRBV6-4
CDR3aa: ASITGTVRRMNTEAF

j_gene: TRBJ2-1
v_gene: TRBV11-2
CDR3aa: ASSRGSGESHEQF

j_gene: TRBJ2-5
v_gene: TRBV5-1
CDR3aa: ASSFVAGETQY

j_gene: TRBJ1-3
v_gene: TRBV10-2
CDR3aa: ASRGYNTIY

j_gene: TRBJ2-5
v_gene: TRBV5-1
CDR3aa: ASSLKEYQETQY

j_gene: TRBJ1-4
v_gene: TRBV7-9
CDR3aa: ASSFLATNEKLF

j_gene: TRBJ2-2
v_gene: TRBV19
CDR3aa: ASRDTGELF

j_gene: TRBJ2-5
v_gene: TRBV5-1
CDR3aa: ASNSGAQETQY

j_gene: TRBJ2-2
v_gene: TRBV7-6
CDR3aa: ASSLNGGLVTGELF

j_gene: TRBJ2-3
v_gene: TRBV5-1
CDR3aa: ASKRQGLDTQY

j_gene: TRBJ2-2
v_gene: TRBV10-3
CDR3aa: AISRNPLHGGELF

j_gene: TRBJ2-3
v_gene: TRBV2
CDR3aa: ASSLGTGFRADTQY

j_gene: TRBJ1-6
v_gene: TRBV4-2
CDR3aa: ASSQDLKDSPLH

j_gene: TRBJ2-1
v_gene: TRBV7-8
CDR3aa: ASSLAPSGNEQF

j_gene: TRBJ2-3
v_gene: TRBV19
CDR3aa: ASSLWDTQY

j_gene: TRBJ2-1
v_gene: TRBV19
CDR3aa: ASSMASGGAEQF

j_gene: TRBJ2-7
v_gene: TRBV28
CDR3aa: ASRLPGTPYEQY

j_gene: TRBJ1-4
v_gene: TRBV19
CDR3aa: ASSMREREKLF

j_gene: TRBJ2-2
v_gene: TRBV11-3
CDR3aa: ASSPTLNTGELF

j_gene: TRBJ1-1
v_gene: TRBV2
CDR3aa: ASKGQGIADTEAF

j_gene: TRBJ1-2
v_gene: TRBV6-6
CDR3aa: ASSYYGFDGYT

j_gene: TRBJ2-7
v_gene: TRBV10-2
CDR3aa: ASSEVLAGSSYEQY

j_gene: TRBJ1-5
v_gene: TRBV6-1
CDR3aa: ASSEGWPQH

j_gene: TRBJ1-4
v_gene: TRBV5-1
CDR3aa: ASSLESRNFEKLF

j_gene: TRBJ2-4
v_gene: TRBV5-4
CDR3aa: ASSLLGGYIQY

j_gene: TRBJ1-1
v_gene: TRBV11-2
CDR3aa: ASSHRVRTEAF

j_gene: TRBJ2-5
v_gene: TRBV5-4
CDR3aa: ASSRQGAGETQY

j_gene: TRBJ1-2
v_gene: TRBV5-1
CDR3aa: ASSLDFRGMSGYT

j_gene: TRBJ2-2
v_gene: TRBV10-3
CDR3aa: AISETGTGNGELF